The clone carrying this T cell receptor (beta chain) appeared many times. Its specificity is not known. Mismatch with germline at one junction end may stem from a read error. The sample is drawn from a study of identical twins. Study findings and constraints: It was cross-sectional statistical analysis, not following the same donors, that the conclusions relied on. Models underestimated out-of-frame TCR alpha sharing in monozygotic twins.

There are 13 residues in the CDR3. Germline values: CDR1 SQVTM, CDR2 ANQGSEA. In TCRdb, the 5' RACE reads were re-called with MiXCR into one record per CDR3 protein. The repertoire holds fewer than 500,000 distinct CDR3 sequences, 14% seen once, with approximately 0.98% in the top ten. The same data also went into a second study, on yellow fever vaccine responses in identical twins.

Sequenced input: CD4+ T cells sorted from blood. The TCR sequence derives from a woman under 30 in good health. The rearrangement links TRBV29-1 to TRBJ1-1, with 7 bases matching TRBD1. CDR3: CSAEIRQGTEAFF. The DNA for the CDR3 is TGCAGCGCTGAAATCAGACAGGGCACTGAAGCTTTCTTT.